This TCR beta chain comes out of a study of cytomegalovirus exposure and HLA in healthy donors. Whereas donors were nominally healthy upon sampling, unrecorded immune exposures were probable. Use of 60 Vbeta and 13 Jbeta primers characterized the PCR. Method: immunoSEQ multiplex PCR; TCRdb's copy keeps in-frame clones and lacks some. Here the sample spans some 140,000 clones, about 81% being singletons. To note about this clone: The antigen is not known.

Overall study results and limits: The authors later found TCR association rates varying by HLA locus, with DRB1 most and HLA-C fewest. The study put 160 or so TCR beta chains on its list as cytomegalovirus-associated.

The origin of this receptor is a woman aged 45 to 65 in good health and CMV-seropositive. Material for sequencing was PBMCs.

The CDR3 region has the DNA TGCAGTGGCCGGTGGGGGCGAGGTGGCTACACCTTC. Amino acids: CSGRWGRGGYTF. J is TRBJ1-2 and V is TRBV29-1, with D possibly being TRBD1 (6 bases). The CDR3 is made up of 12 amino acids. CDR1 and CDR2 (germline): SQVTM, ANQGSEA.